This TCR beta chain originates from a study of CD8 T cells in ankylosing spondylitis. As the method for making TCR beta libraries, quantitative 5'-RACE with molecular barcodes was used. TCRdb processed the 5' RACE reads anew with MiXCR; each CDR3 protein has one entry. Of approximately 350,000 distinct CDR3 sequences in the sample, roughly 20% are singletons; the top ten hold roughly 13%. J lost 2 bases, V lost 5 bases, and 3 bases had no gene match. The length of the CDR3 is 14 residues. The germline gives CDR1 SGHVS, CDR2 FQNEAQ. As to this clonotype: Antigen specificity is unknown.

Study-level results: Disease-linked clones were CD8+ and relatively rare in peripheral blood. Blood from ankylosing spondylitis patients appeared to carry a characteristic roughly eight-variant TCR beta motif.

The origin of this receptor is a male donor with ankylosing spondylitis or in good health (not recorded which). The chain is built from TRBV7-8 and TRBJ2-5; 9 bases are a match to TRBD2. The sequenced sample consisted of blood, either unsorted or a sorted T cell fraction (not recorded which). CDR3 in DNA: TGTGCCAGCAGCCCAACTAGCGGGCAAGAGACCCAGTACTTC. Protein sequence: CASSPTSGQETQYF.